Here is one TCR beta chain with its context. Its antigen is not known. From germline, CDR1 is MNHEY and CDR2 SVGAGI. V was shortened by 10 bases and J by 8 bases, with 23 bases between the two germline ends. The CDR3 covers 14 residues. A multiplex PCR was run with 60 Vbeta primers and 13 Jbeta primers. Repertoires were generated with immunoSEQ multiplex PCR, while TCRdb's copy carries only in-frame clones and drops some. The top ten clones hold 6.6% of a sample with around 130,000 clones, 74% of them seen once. Each of the donors was a healthy bone marrow donor. The data originate from a study of cytomegalovirus exposure and HLA in healthy donors. General study findings and limits: Cytomegalovirus-associated TCR beta chains were listed, numbering some 170. As confirmed in vitro, three CMV-associated chains were specific for CMV antigens.

This chain connects TRBV6-5 to TRBJ1-2; tentative D call: TRBD1 (5 bases). Sequenced input: PBMCs. The sequence was obtained from a man aged 40-50 years in good health and CMV-seropositive. The CDR3 nucleotides read TGTGCCACCTCCCGAGGACATTCGCCTATGGGCTACACCTTC. Its translation: CATSRGHSPMGYTF.